This T cell receptor (beta chain) was captured by sequencing in a study of T cell responses to AZD1222 COVID-19 vaccine. Study-level background: Second doses at about 4 or about 12 weeks were pooled. Study-level points and caveats: Repertoires in all cases were sampled only once the peak T cell response had passed. Donors were largely white British and mainly female; clonal diversity was possibly underestimated. Variant regions that are unmutated are reportedly the target of nearly half of spike-specific TCRs.

Germline loops: CDR1 SGHAT, CDR2 FQNNGV. This CDR3 is built from 15 residues. V shed 7 bases, J shed 0 bases, and the junction held 7 bases outside the gene matches. TCRdb's table, derived via immunoSEQ multiplex PCR, lists solely in-frame clones and lacks some. The repertoire holds tens of thousands of clones, with 75% to 90% as singletons. Concerning this clone itself: The antigen is undetermined.

The chain recombines TRBV11-2 with TRBJ2-7; TRBD2 matches 9 bases. Sequenced here: peripheral blood, sampled on day 0 of AZD1222 vaccination. The receptor was derived from an adult in good health. The CDR3, as DNA: TGTGCCAGCACGTTGAGTAGCGGGAGCTCCTACGAGCAGTACTTC. Translating gives CASTLSSGSSYEQYF. The whole variable domain, remainder taken from reference TRBV11-2 and TRBJ2-7, is EAGVAQSPRYKIIEKRQSVAFWCNPISGHATLYWYQQILGQGPKLLIQFQNNGVVDDSQLPKDRFSAERLKGVDSTLKIQPAKLEDSAVYLCASTLSSGSSYEQYFGPGTRLTVT.